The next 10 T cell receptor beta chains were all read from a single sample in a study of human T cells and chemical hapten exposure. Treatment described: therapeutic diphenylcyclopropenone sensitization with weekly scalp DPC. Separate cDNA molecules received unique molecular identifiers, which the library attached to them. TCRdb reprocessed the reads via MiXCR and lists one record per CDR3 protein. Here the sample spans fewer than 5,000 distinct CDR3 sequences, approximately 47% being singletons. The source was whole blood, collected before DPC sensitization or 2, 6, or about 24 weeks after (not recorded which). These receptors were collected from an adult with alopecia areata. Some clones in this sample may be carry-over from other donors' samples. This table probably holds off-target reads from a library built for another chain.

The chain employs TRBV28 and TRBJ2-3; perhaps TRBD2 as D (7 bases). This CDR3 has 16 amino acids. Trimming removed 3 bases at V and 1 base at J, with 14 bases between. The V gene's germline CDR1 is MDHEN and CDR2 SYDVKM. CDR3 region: CASSFLGGRGTDTQYF. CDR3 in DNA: TGTGCCAGCAGTTTTCTGGGGGGGCGAGGCACAGATACGCAGTATTTT. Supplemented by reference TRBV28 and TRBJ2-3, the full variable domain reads DVKVTQSSRYLVKRTGEKVFLECVQDMDHENMFWYRQDPGLGLRLIYFSYDVKMKEKGDIPEGYSVSREKKERFSLILESASTNQTSMYLCASSFLGGRGTDTQYFGPGTRLTVL.

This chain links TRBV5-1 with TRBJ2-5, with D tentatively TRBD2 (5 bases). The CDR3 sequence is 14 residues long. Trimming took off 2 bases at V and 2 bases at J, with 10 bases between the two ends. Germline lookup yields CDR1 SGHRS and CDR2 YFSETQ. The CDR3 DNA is TGCGCCAGCAGCTTAACTCCGGGGCAAGAGACCCAGTACTTC. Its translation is CASSLTPGQETQYF.

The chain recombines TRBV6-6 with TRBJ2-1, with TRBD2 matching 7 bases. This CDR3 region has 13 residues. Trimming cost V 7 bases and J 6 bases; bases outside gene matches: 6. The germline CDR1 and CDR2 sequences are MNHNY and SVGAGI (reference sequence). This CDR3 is CASTGGGRNEQFF. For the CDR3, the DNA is TGTGCCAGCACGGGGGGTGGGCGCAATGAGCAGTTCTTC.

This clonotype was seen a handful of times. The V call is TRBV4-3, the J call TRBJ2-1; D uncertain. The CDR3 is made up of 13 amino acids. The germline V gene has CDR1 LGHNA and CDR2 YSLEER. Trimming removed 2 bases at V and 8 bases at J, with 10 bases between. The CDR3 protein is CASSQIRWDEQFF. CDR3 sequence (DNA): TGCGCCAGCAGCCAAATAAGATGGGATGAGCAGTTCTTC.

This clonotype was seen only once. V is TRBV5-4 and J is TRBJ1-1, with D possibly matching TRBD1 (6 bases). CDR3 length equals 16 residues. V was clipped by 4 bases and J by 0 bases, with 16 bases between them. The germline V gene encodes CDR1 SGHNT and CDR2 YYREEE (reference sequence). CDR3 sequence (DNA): TGTGCCAGCAGCGGGCCCCTAGGGACACTGAACACTGAAGCTTTCTTT. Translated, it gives CASSGPLGTLNTEAFF.

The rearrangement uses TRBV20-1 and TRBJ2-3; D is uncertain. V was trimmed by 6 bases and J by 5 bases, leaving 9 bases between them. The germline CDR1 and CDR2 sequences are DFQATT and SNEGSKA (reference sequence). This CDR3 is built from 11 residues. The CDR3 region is CSARPQDTQYF. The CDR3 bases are TGCAGTGCCCGACCCCAAGATACGCAGTATTTT.

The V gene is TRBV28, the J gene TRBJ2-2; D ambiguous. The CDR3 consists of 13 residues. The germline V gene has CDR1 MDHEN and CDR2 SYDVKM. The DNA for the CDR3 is TGTGCAACAAGGCATTCGAACACCGGGGAGCTGTTTTTT. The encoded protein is CATRHSNTGELFF.

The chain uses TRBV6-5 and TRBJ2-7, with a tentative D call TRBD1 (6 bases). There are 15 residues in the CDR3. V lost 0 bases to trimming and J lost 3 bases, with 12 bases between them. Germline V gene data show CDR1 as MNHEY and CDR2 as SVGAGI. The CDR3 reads CASSYSFNRDYEQYF. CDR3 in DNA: TGTGCCAGCAGTTACTCTTTCAACAGGGACTACGAGCAGTACTTC.

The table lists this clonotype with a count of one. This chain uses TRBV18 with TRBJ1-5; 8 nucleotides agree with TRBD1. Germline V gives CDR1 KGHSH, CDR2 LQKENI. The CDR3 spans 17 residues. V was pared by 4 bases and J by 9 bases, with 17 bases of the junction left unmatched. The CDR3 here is CASSRQGGPGQARPQHF. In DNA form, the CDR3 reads TGTGCCAGCTCACGCCAGGGGGGACCGGGACAGGCCAGGCCCCAGCATTTT.

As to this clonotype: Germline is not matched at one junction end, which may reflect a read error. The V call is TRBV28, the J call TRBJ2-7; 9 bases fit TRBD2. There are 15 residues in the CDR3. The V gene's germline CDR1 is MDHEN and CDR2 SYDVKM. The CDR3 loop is CASSLVTSGSYERYF. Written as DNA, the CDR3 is TGTGCCAGCAGTTTAGTGACTAGCGGCTCCTACGAGCGGTACTTC.